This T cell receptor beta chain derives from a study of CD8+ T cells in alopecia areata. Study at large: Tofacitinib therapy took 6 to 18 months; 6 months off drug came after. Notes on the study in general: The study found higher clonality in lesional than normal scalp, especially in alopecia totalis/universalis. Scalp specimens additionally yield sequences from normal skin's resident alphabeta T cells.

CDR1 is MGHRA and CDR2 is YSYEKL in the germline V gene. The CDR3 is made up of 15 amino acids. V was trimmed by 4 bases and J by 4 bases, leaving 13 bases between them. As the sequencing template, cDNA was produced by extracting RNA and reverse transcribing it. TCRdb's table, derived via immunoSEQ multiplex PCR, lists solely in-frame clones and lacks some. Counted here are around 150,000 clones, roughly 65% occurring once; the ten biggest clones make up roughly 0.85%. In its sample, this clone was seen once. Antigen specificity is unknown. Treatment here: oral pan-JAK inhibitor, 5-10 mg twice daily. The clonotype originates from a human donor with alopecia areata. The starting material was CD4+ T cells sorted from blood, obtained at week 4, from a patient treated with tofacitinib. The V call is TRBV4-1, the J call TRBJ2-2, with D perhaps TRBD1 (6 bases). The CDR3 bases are TGCGCCAGCAGCCCCCGGGACACAGCCACCGGGGAGCTGTTTTTT. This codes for CASSPRDTATGELFF.